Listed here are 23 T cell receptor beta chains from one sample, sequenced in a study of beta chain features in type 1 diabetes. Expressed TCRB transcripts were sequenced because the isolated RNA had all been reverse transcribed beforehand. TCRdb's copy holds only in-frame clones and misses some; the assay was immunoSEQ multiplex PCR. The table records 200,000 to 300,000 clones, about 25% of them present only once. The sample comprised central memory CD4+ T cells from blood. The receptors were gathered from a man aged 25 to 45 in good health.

CDR3 amino acids: CAWSVGHLYEQYF. The CDR3 nucleotides are TGTGCCTGGAGTGTTGGACACCTCTACGAGCAGTACTTC. V usage is TRBV30 and J usage is TRBJ2-7; possibly TRBD1 for D (5 bases). Germline values: CDR1 GTSNPN, CDR2 SVGIG (reference sequence). Trimming took off 0 bases at V and 3 bases at J, with 9 bases between the two ends. The CDR3 loop spans 13 amino acids.

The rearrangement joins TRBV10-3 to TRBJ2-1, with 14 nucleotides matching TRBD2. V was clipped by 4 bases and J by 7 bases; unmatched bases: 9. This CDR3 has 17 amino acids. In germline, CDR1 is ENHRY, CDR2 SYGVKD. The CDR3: CAISGRLAGGRRNEQFF. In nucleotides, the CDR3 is TGTGCCATCAGTGGGCGACTAGCGGGAGGGCGAAGGAATGAGCAGTTCTTC.

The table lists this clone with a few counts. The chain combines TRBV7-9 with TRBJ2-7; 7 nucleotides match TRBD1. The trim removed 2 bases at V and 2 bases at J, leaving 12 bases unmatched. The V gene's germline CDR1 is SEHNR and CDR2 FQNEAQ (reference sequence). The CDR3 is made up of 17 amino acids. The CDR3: CASSLNQGGTRTYEQYF. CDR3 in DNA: TGTGCCAGCAGCTTAAACCAAGGGGGCACTAGGACCTACGAGCAGTACTTC.

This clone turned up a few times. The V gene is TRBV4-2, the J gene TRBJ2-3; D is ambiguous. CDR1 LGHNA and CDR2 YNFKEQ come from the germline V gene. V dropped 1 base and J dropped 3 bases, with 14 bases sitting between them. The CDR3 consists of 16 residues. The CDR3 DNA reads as TGTGCCAGCAGCCAAGCATTCCGCGGAAGTACAGATACGCAGTATTTT. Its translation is CASSQAFRGSTDTQYF.

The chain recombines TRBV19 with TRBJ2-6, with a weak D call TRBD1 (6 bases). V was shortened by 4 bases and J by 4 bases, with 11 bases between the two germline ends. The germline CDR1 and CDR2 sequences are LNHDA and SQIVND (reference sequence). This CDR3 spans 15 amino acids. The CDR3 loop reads CASSTTGSGANVLTF. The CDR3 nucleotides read TGTGCCAGTAGTACTACAGGGAGCGGGGCCAACGTCCTGACTTTC.

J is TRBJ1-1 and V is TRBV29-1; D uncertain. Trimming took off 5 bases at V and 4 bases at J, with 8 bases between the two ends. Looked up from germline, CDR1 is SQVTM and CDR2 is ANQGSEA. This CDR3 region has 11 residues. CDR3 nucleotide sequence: TGCAGCGTTTTCGTGGTCACTGAAGCTTTCTTT. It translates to CSVFVVTEAFF.

As DNA, the CDR3 is TGTGCCAGCAGCCAGAGACAGGGGGTTGCAGATACGCAGTATTTT. Amino acid sequence: CASSQRQGVADTQYF. The rearrangement joins TRBV5-4 to TRBJ2-3, with TRBD1 matching over 9 bases. The CDR3 has 15 residues. Germline V lookup: CDR1 SGHNT, CDR2 YYREEE (reference sequence). V shed 4 bases, J shed 4 bases, and the junction held 7 bases outside the gene matches.

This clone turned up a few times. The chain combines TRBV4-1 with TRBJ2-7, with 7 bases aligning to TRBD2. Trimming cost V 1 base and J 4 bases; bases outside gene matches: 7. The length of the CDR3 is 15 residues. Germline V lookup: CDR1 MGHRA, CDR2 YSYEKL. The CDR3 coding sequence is TGCGCCAGCAGCCAAGCCTCCGGGGGGTTGTACGAGCAGTACTTC. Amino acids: CASSQASGGLYEQYF.

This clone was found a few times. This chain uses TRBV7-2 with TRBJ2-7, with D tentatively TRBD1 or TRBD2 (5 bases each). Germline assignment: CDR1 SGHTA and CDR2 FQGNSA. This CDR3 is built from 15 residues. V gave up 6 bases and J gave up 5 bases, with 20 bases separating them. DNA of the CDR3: TGTGCCAGCAGTCCCGAGGGACCCGGGTGGGACGAGCAGTACTTC. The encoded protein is CASSPEGPGWDEQYF. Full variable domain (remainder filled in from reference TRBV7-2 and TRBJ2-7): GAGVSQSPSNKVTEKGKDVELRCDPISGHTALYWYRQSLGQGLEFLIYFQGNSAPDKSGLPSDRFSAERTGGSVSTLTIQRTQQEDSAVYLCASSPEGPGWDEQYFGPGTRLTVT.

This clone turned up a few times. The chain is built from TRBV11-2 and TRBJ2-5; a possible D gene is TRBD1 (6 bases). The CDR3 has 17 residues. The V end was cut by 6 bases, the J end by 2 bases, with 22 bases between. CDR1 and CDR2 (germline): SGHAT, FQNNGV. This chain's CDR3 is CASSSIRVGARQETQYF. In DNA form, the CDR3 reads TGTGCCAGCAGTTCAATTAGAGTGGGGGCGCGACAAGAGACCCAGTACTTC.

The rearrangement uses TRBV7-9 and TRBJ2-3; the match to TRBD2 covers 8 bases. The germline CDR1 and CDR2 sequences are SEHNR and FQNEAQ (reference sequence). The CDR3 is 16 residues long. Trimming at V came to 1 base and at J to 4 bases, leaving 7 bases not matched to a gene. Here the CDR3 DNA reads TGTGCCAGCAGCTTAGAGCTAGCGGGTTTCTCAGATACGCAGTATTTT. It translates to CASSLELAGFSDTQYF. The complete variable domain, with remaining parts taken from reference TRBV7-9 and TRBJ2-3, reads DTGVSQNPRHKITKRGQNVTFRCDPISEHNRLYWYRQTLGQGPEFLTYFQNEAQLEKSRLLSDRFSAERPKGSFSTLEIQRTEQGDSAMYLCASSLELAGFSDTQYFGPGTRLTVL.

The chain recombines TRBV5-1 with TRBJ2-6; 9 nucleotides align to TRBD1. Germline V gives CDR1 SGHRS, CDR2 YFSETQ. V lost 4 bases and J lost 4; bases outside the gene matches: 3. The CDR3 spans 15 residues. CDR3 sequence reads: CASSRTGEGANVLTF. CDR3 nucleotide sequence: TGCGCCAGCAGCCGGACAGGGGAGGGGGCCAACGTCCTGACTTTC.

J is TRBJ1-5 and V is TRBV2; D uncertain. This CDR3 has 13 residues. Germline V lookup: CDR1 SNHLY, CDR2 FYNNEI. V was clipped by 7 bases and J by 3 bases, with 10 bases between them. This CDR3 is CASTAEHNQPQHF. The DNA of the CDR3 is TGTGCCAGCACGGCCGAACACAATCAGCCCCAGCATTTT. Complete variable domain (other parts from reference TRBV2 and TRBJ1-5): EPEVTQTPSHQVTQMGQEVILRCVPISNHLYFYWYRQILGQKVEFLVSFYNNEISEKSEIFDDQFSVERPDGSNFTLKIRSTKLEDSAMYFCASTAEHNQPQHFGDGTRLSIL.

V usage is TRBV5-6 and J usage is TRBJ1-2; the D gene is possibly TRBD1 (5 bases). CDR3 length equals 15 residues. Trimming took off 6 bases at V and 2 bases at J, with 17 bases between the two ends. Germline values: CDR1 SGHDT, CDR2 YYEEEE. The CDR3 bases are TGTGCCAGCACCTTCGGGGGAACGGTGAACTATGGCTACACCTTC. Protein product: CASTFGGTVNYGYTF.

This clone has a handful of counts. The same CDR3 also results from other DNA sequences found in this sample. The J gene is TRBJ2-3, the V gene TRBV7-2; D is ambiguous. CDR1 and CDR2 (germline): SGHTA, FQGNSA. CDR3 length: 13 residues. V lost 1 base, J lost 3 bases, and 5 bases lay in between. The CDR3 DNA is TGTGCCAGCAGCTTAGGGGTGACAGATACGCAGTATTTT. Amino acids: CASSLGVTDTQYF.

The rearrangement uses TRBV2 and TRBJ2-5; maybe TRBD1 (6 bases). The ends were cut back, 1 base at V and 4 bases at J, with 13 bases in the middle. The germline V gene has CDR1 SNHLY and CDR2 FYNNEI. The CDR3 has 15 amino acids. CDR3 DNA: TGTGCCAGCAGTGAAGTCAGGGGCGTTGGAGAGACCCAGTACTTC. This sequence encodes CASSEVRGVGETQYF.

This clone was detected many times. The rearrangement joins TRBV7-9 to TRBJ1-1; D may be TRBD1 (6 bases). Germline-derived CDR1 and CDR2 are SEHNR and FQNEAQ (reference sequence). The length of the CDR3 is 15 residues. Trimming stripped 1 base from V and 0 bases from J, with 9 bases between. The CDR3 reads CASSLVRTVNTEAFF. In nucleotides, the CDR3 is TGTGCCAGCAGCTTAGTGAGGACAGTGAACACTGAAGCTTTCTTT. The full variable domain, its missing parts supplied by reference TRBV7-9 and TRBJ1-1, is DTGVSQNPRHKITKRGQNVTFRCDPISEHNRLYWYRQTLGQGPEFLTYFQNEAQLEKSRLLSDRFSAERPKGSFSTLEIQRTEQGDSAMYLCASSLVRTVNTEAFFGQGTRLTVV.

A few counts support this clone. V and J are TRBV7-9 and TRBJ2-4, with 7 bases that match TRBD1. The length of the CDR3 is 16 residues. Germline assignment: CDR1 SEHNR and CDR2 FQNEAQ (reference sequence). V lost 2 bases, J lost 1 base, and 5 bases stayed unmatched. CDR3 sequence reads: CASSLNLDRAKNIQYF. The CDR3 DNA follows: TGTGCCAGCAGCTTAAATTTGGACAGGGCCAAAAACATTCAGTACTTC.

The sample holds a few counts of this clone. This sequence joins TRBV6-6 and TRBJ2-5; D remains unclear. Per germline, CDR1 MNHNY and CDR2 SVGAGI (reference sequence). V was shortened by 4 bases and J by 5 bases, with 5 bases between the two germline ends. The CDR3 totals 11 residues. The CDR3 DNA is TGTGCCAGCAGTTTGAAGGAGACCCAGTACTTC. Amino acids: CASSLKETQYF.

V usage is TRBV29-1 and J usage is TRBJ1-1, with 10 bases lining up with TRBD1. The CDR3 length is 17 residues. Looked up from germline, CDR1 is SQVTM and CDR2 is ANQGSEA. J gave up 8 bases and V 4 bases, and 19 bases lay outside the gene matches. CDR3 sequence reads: CSVAERMTGGVLPEAFF. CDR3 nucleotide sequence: TGCAGCGTTGCTGAGAGAATGACAGGGGGCGTCCTTCCGGAAGCTTTCTTT.

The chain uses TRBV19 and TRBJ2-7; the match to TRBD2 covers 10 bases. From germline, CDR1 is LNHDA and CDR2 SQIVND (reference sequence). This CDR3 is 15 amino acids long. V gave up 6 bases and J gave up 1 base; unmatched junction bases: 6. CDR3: CASREAGGGSYEQYF. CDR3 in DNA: TGTGCCAGTAGAGAAGCGGGAGGGGGTTCCTACGAGCAGTACTTC.

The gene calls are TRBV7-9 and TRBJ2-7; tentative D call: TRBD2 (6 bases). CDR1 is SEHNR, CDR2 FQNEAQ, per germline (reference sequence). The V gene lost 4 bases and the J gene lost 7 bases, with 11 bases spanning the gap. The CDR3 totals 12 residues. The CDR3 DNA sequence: TGTGCCAGCAGCTCCCTAAGCGGGGAGCAGTACTTC. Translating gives CASSSLSGEQYF.

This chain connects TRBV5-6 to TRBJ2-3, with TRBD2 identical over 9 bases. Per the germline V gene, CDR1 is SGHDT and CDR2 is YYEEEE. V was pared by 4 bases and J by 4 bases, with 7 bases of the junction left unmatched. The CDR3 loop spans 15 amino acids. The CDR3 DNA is TGTGCCAGCAGCGAGGGACTAGCTGGTCCAGATACGCAGTATTTT. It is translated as CASSEGLAGPDTQYF.